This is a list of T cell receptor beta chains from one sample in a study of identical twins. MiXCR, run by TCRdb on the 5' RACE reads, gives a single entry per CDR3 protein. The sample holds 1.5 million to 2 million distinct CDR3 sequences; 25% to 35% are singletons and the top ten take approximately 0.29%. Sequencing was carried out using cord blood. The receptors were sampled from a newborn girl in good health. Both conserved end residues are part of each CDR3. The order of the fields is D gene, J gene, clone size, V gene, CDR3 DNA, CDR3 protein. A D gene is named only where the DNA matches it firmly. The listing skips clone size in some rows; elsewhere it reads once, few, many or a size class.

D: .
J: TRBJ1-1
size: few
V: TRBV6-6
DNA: TGTGCCAGCAGTGGCCGACAGTTTATGAACACTGAAGCTTTCTTT
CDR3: CASSGRQFMNTEAFF

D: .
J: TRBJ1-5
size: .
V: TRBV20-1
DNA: TGCAGTGTTAGAGACAGGAATCAGCCCCAGCATTTT
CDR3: CSVRDRNQPQHF

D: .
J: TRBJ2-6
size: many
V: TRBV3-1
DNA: TGTGCCAGCAGCTCTCCTACTACCTCTGGGGCCAACGTCCTGACTTTC
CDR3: CASSSPTTSGANVLTF

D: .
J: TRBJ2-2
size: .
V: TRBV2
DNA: TGTGCCAGCAGTGAGCGAGTTGTCGGGGAGCTGTTTTTT
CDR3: CASSERVVGELFF

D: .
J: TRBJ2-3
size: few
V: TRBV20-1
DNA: TGCAGTGCTAGGACTGGTCTGACTGCAGATACGCAGTATTTT
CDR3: CSARTGLTADTQYF

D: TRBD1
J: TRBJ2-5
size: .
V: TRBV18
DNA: TGTGCCAGCTCACGACGACAGGGCGAAGAGACCCAGTACTTC
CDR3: CASSRRQGEETQYF

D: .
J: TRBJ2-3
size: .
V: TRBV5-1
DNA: TGCGCCAGCAGCTTTGAGGGGAAACGGCGTACAGATACGCAGTATTTT
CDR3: CASSFEGKRRTDTQYF

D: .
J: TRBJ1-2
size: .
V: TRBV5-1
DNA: TGCGCCAGCAGCTCGACAGATTGGGGGTATGGCTACACCTTC
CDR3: CASSSTDWGYGYTF

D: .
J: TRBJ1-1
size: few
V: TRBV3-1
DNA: TGTGCCAGCAGCCAAAGGGGGGAGACCACTGAAGCTTTCTTT
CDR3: CASSQRGETTEAFF

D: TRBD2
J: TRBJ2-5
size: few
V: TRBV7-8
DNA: TGTACCAGCAGCTTAAGACCAACTAGCGGGAGTTGGAAGACCCAGTACTTC
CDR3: CTSSLRPTSGSWKTQYF

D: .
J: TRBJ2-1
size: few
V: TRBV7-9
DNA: TGTGCCAGCAGCTGGGGAGGGGGCAATGAGCAGTTCTTC
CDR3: CASSWGGGNEQFF

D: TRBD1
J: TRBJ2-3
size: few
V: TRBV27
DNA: TGTGCCAGCAGTACCCGACAGGGGAAGTTGTATTTT
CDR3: CASSTRQGKLYF

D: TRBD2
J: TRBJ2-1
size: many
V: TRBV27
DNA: TGTGCCAGCAGTTCCCGACTAGCGGGAGGGAGCTCCTACAATGAGCAGTTCTTC
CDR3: CASSSRLAGGSSYNEQFF

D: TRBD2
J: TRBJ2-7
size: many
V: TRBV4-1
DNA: TGTGCCAGCAGCCAAGGACTAGCGGGGACCTACGAGCAGTACTTC
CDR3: CASSQGLAGTYEQYF

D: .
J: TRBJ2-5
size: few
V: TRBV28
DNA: TGTGCCAGCAGTCGACTTATCCGGGACTACCAAGAGACCCAGTACTTC
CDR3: CASSRLIRDYQETQYF

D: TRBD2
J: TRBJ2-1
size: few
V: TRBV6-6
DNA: TGTGCCAGCAGTTACAGGACTAGCGGGGGGGCCCACAATGAGCAGTTCTTC
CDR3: CASSYRTSGGAHNEQFF

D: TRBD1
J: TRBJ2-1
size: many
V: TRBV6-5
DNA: TGTGCCAGCAGTTACGGGACAGGGGGCTACAATGAGCAGTTCTTC
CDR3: CASSYGTGGYNEQFF

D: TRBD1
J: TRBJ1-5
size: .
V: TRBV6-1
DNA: TGTGCCAGCAGTGAATTCTGGGCAGCGATGACCCAGGGGGGCAATCAGCCCCAGCATTTT
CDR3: CASSEFWAAMTQGGNQPQHF

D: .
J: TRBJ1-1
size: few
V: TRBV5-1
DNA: TGCGCCAGCAGCTTGGCGGCAGGGTTTGAAGCTTTCTTT
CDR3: CASSLAAGFEAFF

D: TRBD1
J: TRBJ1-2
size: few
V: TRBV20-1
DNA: TGCAGTGCTAGAGATTACCGGGACAGGGGACGGGGCTACACCTTC
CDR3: CSARDYRDRGRGYTF

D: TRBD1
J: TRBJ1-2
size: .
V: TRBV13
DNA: TGTGTCAGCAGCTACACCCGGGACAGGCCCAACTATGGCTACACCTTC
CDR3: CVSSYTRDRPNYGYTF

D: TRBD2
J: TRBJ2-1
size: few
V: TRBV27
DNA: TGTGCCAGCAGGAAGATAGCGGGAGTAGGTGAGCAGTTCTTC
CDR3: CASRKIAGVGEQFF

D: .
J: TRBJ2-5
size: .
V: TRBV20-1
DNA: TGCAGTGCTCTAAGGGGTTTTCAAGAGACCCAGTACTTC
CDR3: CSALRGFQETQYF

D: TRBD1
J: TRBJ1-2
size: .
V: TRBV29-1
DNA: TGCAGCGTGAGGACAGGGGAGGCTGGCTACACCTTC
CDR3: CSVRTGEAGYTF

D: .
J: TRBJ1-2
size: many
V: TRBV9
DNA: TGTGCCAGCAGCGTAGGGCAGGGCAATGGCTACACCTTC
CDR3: CASSVGQGNGYTF

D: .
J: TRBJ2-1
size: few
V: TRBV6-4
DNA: TGTGCCAGCAGAATTACCGGGTCTCCCCGACGCAATCAGGAGCAGTTCTTC
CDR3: CASRITGSPRRNQEQFF

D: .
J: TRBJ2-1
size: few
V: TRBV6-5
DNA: TGTGCCAGCAGTTACTCGTACTTGACTCCCCACCATCGCAATGAGCAGTTCTTC
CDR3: CASSYSYLTPHHRNEQFF

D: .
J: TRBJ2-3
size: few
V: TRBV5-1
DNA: TGCGCCAGCAGCCCCAGCGGGCCCAACACAGATGCGCAGTATTTT
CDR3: CASSPSGPNTDAQYF

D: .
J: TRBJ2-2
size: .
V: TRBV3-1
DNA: TGTGCCAGCGGAACCTTTACAGGGATCGGGGAGCTGTTTTTT
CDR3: CASGTFTGIGELFF

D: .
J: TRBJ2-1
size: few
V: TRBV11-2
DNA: TGTGCCAGCAGCTTAGCGGGATTCTACAATAAGCAGTTCTTC
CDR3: CASSLAGFYNKQFF

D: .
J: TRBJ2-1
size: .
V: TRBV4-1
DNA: TGCGCCAGCAGCCAAGGGGGACGGAACAATGAGCAGTTCTTC
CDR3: CASSQGGRNNEQFF

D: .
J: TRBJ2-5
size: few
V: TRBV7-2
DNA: TGTGCCAGCAGCTTCCGAGAGCTCAATGAGCAGTACTTC
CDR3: CASSFRELNEQYF

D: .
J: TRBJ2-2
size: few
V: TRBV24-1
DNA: TGTGCCACCCTCGCGGATGACGGGGAGCTGTTTTTT
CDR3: CATLADDGELFF

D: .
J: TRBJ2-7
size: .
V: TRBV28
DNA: TGTGCCAGCAGTTCGGGGCTAGCGTTTAGAACCCCCTTTAAGGGGCCTTACAATGAGCAGTACTTC
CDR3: CASSSGLAFRTPFKGPYNEQYF

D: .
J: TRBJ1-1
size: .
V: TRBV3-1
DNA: TGTGCCAGCAGACAGGGTTTTGGGAACACTGAAGCTTTCTTT
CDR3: CASRQGFGNTEAFF

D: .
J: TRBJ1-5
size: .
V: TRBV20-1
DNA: TGCAGTGCCCTGAGCCCTGGGAGCAATCAGCCCCAGCATTTT
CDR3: CSALSPGSNQPQHF

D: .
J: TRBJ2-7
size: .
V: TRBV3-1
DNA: TGTGCCAGCAGCCACTTCGAGGGCTACGAGCAGTACTTC
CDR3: CASSHFEGYEQYF

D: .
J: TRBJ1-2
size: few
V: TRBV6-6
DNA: TGTGCCAGCAGTCTTGGGGGGATTAACAGCGCCGGCTACACCTTC
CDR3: CASSLGGINSAGYTF

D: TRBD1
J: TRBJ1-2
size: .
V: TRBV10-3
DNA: TGTGCCATCACAGGGGGCGCTAACTATGGCTACACCTTC
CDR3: CAITGGANYGYTF

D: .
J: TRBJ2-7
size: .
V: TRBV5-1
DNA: TGCGCCAGCAGCTCGGGACTCGAGCAGTACTTC
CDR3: CASSSGLEQYF

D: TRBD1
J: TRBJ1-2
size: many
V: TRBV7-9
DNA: TGTGCCAGCAGATTTACCGGGACAGGGGCAAGGGATGGCTACACCTTC
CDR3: CASRFTGTGARDGYTF

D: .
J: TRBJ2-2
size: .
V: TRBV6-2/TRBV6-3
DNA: TGTGCCAGCAGTTCCCTTCCCGGGGAGCTGTTTTTT
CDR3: CASSSLPGELFF